The text below deals with one T cell receptor beta chain. This entry belongs to a study of tumor-infiltrating lymphocytes in localized non-small cell lung cancer. TCRdb's table, derived via immunoSEQ multiplex PCR, lists solely in-frame clones and lacks some. There are about 12,000 clones in the sample; 80% to 85% occur only once, and roughly 12% lies in the top ten. Per germline, CDR1 MNHEY and CDR2 SVGAGI. The CDR3 totals 14 residues. V lost 5 bases to trimming and J lost 11 bases; unmatched junction nucleotides: 7. The source is a human donor with non-small cell lung cancer. V gene TRBV6-5 combines with J gene TRBJ1-6, with 9 bases lining up with TRBD1. Sequenced input: uninvolved lung tissue not adjacent to the tumor. CDR3 loop: CASSGGQGLTPLHF. CDR3 sequence (DNA): TGTGCCAGCAGTGGGGGACAGGGTTTGACACCCCTCCACTTT.